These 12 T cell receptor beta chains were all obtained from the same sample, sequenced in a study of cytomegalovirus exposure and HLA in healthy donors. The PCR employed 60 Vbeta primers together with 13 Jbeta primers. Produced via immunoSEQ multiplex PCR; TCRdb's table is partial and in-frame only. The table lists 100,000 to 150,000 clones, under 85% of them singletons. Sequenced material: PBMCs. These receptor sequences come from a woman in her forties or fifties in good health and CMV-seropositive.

The CDR3: CASSLALTPGSPLHF. CDR3 sequence (DNA): TGTGCCAGCAGCTTAGCGCTAACCCCCGGTTCACCCCTCCACTTT. The chain is built from TRBV11-1 and TRBJ1-6; D is ambiguous. Per the germline V gene, CDR1 is SGHAT and CDR2 is FQDESV (reference sequence). The CDR3 is 15 amino acids. The V gene lost 0 bases and the J gene lost 9 bases, with 12 bases spanning the gap.

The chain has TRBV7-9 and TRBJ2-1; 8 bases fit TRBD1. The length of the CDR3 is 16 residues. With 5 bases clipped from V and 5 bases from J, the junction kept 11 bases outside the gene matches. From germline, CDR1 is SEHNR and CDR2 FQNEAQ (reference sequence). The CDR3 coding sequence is TGTGCCAGCAGCCCCCCCCGACCAGGGGGCCACAATGAGCAGTTCTTC. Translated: CASSPPRPGGHNEQFF.

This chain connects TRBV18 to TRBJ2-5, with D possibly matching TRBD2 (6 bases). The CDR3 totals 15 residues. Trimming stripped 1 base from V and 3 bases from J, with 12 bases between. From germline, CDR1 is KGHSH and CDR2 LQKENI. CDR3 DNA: TGTGCCAGCTCACCACAGGGGAGGCGAGAAGAGACCCAGTACTTC. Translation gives CASSPQGRREETQYF.

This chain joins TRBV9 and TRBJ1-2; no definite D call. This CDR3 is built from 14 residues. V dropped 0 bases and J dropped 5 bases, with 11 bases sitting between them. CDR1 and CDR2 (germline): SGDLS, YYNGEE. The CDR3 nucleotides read TGTGCCAGCAGCGTAGCCGGAGGAAATTATGGCTACACCTTC. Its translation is CASSVAGGNYGYTF.

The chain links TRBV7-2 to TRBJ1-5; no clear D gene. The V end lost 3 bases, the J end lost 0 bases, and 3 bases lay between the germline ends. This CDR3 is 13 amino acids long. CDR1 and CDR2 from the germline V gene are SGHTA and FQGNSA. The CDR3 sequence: CASSFYSNQPQHF. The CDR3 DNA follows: TGTGCCAGCAGCTTTTATAGCAATCAGCCCCAGCATTTT.

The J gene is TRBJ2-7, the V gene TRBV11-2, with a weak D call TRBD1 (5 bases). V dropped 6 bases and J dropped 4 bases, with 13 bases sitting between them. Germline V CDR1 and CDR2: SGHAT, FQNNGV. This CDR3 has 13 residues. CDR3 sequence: CASSSGQGYEQYF. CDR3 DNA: TGTGCCAGCAGTTCAGGCCAGGGTTACGAGCAGTACTTC.

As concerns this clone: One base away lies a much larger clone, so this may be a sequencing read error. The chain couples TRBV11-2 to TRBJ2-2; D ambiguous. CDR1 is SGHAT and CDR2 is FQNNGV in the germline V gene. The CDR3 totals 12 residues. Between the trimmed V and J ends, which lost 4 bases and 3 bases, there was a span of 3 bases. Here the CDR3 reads CASSSDTGELFF. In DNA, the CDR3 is TGTGCCAGCAGCTCCGACACCGGGGAGCTGTTTTTT.

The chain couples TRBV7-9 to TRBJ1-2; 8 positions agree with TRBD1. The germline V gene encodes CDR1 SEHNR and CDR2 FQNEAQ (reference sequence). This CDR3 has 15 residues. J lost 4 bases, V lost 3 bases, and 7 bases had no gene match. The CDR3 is CASSFGDRLVYGYTF. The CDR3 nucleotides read TGTGCCAGCAGCTTTGGGGACAGGCTGGTCTATGGCTACACCTTC.

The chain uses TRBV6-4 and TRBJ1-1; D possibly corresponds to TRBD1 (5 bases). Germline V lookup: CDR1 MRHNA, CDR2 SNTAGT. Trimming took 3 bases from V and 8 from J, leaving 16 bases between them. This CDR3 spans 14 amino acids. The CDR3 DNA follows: TGTGCCAGCAGTGAGGCAGGGATGATGAACGAAGCTTTCTTT. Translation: CASSEAGMMNEAFF.

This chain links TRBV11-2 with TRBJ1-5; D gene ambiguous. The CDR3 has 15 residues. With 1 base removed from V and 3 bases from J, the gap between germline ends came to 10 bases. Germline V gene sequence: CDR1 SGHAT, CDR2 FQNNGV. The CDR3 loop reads CASSLGPGSNQPQHF. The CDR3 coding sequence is TGTGCCAGCAGCTTAGGACCAGGTTCCAATCAGCCCCAGCATTTT.

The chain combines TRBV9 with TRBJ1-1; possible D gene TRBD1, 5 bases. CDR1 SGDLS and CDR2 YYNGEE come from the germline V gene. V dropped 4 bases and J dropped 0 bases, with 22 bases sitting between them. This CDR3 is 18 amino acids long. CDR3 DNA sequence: TGTGCCAGCAGCCCGTACATTGGGAGGGGCAGGATGAACACTGAAGCTTTCTTT. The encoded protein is CASSPYIGRGRMNTEAFF.

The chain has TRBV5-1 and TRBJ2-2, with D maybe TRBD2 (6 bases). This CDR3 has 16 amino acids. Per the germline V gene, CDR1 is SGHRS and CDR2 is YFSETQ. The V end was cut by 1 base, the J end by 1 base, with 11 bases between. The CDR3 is CASSLLGEVNTGELFF. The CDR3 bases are TGCGCCAGCAGCTTGTTAGGGGAGGTGAACACCGGGGAGCTGTTTTTT.